This TCR beta chain originates from a study of identical twins. TCRdb reanalysed the 5' RACE reads using MiXCR and keeps one entry per CDR3 protein. The sample has 300,000 to 400,000 distinct CDR3 sequences, 10% to 15% seen once. The CDR3 is made up of 16 amino acids. Germline trimming cut 3 bases from V and 2 bases from J; bases unmatched to any gene: 8. Germline loops: CDR1 PRHDT, CDR2 FYEKMQ (reference sequence). A further study also used this sample, focusing on yellow fever vaccine responses in identical twins.

The clonotype comes from a woman between 18 and 29 years old in good health. The genes are TRBV13 and TRBJ1-1; TRBD1 matches 8 bases. Sequencing was carried out using CD8+ T cells sorted from blood. Here the CDR3 DNA reads TGTGCCAGCAGCTTGCTACACAGGGGGAGAAACACTGAAGCTTTCTTT. Amino acid sequence: CASSLLHRGRNTEAFF.